This TCR beta chain is from a study of cytomegalovirus exposure and HLA in healthy donors. Points from the study as a whole: A missense DCLRE1C variant was associated with V- and J-gene trimming of TCR beta chains in a later analysis, and an independent cohort replicated the association. Presence/absence analyses rested on an assumption that sequencing depth was roughly uniform across donors.

This PCR relied on a set of 60 Vbeta primers and 13 Jbeta primers. Sequencing used immunoSEQ multiplex PCR; TCRdb keeps in-frame clones, though not all of them. The table has some 200,000 clones, approximately 80% seen once; the top ten hold roughly 2.8%. Comment on this clone: The antigen remains undetermined.

The germline gives CDR1 MNHNY, CDR2 SVGAGI (reference sequence). V lost 4 bases and J lost 1, with 6 bases in between. This CDR3 is 13 amino acids long. This receptor was taken from a woman between 45 and 65 years old in good health and CMV-seropositive. This sequence joins TRBV6-6 and TRBJ2-3; D might be TRBD2 (6 bases). The sequenced material came from PBMCs. The CDR3 DNA sequence: TGTGCCAGCAGTTCGGGGGGCACAGATACGCAGTATTTT. Encoded protein: CASSSGGTDTQYF.